Below, one T cell receptor beta chain is given with its context. The CDR3 runs to 16 residues. Germline assignment: CDR1 SGHNT and CDR2 YYREEE (reference sequence). Trimming removed 4 bases at V and 8 bases at J, with 24 bases between. The sample comes from a study of blood T cell repertoires in COVID-19. The data were produced by immunoSEQ multiplex PCR, yet TCRdb's version contains in-frame clones alone and is incomplete. The sample has roughly 100,000 clones; 84% are singletons. The specimen sequenced was peripheral blood. This sequence joins TRBV5-4 and TRBJ1-2; D is possibly TRBD1 (5 bases). The sequence was obtained from a man aged 40-49 years with active or convalescent COVID-19. The CDR3 loop reads CASSPRSEGDIWGYTF. The CDR3 region has the DNA TGTGCCAGCAGCCCCCGTTCGGAAGGGGATATTTGGGGCTACACCTTC.